The clone carrying this T cell receptor (beta chain) was picked up many times. These data originate in a study of neurological immune-mediated disorders. Via MiXCR, TCRdb re-called the 5' RACE reads, giving one row per CDR3 protein. The data show under 75,000 distinct CDR3 sequences, about 3% seen once. Germline CDR1 and CDR2: LNHNV and YYDKDF (reference sequence). V lost 3 bases to trimming and J lost 6 bases; unmatched junction nucleotides: 11. This CDR3 region has 17 residues. The rearrangement uses TRBV15 and TRBJ1-6; 7 bases are shared with TRBD1. The sequence came from a woman aged 50 to 60 with multiple sclerosis. The specimen sequenced was PBMCs. The DNA of the CDR3 is TGTGCCACCAGCAGCTCAGGACCGGACAGGTTTAATTCACCCCTCCACTTT. It translates to CATSSSGPDRFNSPLHF.